This TCR beta chain is drawn from a study of chemoradiotherapy in HPV16-positive cancers. Study as a whole: Functional T-cell assays on a couple of HPV16-positive patients' cells defined candidate HPV-specific clones and common TCR motifs. Study observations and caveats: In HPV16-positive patients, HPV-responsive T-cell expansion tracked better recurrence-free survival.

The CDR3 is 16 residues long. Trimming left V 4 bases short and J 1 base short, with 16 bases between. Germline assignment: CDR1 SGHNT and CDR2 YYREEE (reference sequence). With regard to this clone: Its target is unknown.

Repertoires were generated with immunoSEQ multiplex PCR, while TCRdb's copy carries only in-frame clones and drops some. This table has fewer than 4,500 clones, less than 95% appearing once. Sampling took place from a patient who underwent chemoradiotherapy. This TCR came from a human donor with HPV-associated anogenital cancer. This chain connects TRBV5-4 to TRBJ2-3; D may be TRBD2 (5 bases). CDR3 in DNA: TGTGCCAGCAGCCCCCTTCCGGGGTTTGGCACAGATACGCAGTATTTT. Its protein product is CASSPLPGFGTDTQYF.